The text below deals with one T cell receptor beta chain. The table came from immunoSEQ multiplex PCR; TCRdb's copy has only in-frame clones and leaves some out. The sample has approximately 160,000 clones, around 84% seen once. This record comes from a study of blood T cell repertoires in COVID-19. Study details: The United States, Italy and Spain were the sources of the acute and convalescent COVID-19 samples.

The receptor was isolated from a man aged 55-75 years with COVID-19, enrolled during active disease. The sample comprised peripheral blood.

CDR3 in DNA: TGTGCCAGTAGTATTTCGGGCGTCAGGGTTGTCGCAGATACGCAGTATTTT. This translates into CASSISGVRVVADTQYF. The rearrangement links TRBV19 to TRBJ2-3, with a tentative D call TRBD1 (5 bases). Germline lookup yields CDR1 LNHDA and CDR2 SQIVND (reference sequence). V dropped 3 bases and J dropped 4 bases, with 20 bases sitting between them. The CDR3 loop spans 17 amino acids.